This T cell receptor (beta chain) came from a study of OX40 agonist ivuxolimab in advanced cancers. The CDR3 consists of 14 residues. The V gene end was trimmed by 6 bases and the J gene end by 7 bases; junction bases not matched to a gene: 8. Germline V gene data show CDR1 as MNHEY and CDR2 as SVGAGI. The repertoire was sequenced with immunoSEQ multiplex PCR; TCRdb's copy has only in-frame clones and lacks some. The sample contains about 70,000 clones, more than 80% of which appear only once. This TCR came from an adult with an advanced solid tumor such as melanoma, head and neck, liver or kidney cancer. The rearrangement joins TRBV6-5 to TRBJ1-5; TRBD1 matches 8 bases. Sequenced here: CD4+ or CD8+ T cells sorted from blood, sampled in a trial of the OX40 agonist ivuxolimab. The CDR3 nucleotides are TGTGCCAGCAGCCAGGGACAGGTCGGCCAGCCCCAGCATTTT. Amino acid sequence: CASSQGQVGQPQHF.